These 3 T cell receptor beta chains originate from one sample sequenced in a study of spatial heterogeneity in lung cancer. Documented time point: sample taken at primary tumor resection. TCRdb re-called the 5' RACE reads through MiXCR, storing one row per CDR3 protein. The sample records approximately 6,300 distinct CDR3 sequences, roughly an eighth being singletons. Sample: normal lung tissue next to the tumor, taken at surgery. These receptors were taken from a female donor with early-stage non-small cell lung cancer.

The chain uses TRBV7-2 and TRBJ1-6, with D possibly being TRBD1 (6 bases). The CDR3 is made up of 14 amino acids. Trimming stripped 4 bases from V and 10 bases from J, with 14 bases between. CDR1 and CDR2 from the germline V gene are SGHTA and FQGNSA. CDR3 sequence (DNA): TGTGCCAGCAGCTCTACAGGGACGGGGTCACCCCTCCACTTT. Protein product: CASSSTGTGSPLHF. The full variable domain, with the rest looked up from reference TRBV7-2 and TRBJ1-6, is GAGVSQSPSNKVTEKGKDVELRCDPISGHTALYWYRQSLGQGLEFLIYFQGNSAPDKSGLPSDRFSAERTGGSVSTLTIQRTQQEDSAVYLCASSSTGTGSPLHFGNGTRLTVT.

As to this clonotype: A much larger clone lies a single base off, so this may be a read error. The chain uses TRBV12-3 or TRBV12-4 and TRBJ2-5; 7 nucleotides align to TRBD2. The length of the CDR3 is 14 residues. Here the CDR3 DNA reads TGTACCAGCAGCAAAATGGGGGGGGAAGAGACCCAGTACTTC. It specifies CTSSKMGGEETQYF.

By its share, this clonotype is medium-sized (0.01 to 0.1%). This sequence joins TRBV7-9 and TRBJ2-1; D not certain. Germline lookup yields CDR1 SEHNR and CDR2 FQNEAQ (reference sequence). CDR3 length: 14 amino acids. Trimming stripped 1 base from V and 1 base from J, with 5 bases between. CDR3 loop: CASSLDLSYNEQFF. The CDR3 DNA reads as TGTGCCAGCAGCTTAGATCTTTCCTACAATGAGCAGTTCTTC.